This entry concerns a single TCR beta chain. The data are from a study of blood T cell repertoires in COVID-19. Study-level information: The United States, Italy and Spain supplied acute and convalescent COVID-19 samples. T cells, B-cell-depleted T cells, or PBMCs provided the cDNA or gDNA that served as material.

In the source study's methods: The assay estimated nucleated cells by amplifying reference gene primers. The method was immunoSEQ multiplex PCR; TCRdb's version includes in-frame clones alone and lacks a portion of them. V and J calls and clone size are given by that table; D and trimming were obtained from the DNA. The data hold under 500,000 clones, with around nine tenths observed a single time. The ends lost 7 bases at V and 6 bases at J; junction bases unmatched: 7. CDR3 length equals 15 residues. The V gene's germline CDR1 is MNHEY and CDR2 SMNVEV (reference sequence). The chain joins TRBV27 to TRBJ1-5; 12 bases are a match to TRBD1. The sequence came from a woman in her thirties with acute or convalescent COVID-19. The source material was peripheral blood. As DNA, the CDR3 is TGTGCCAGCACCCCGGGACAGGGGGCGGGTCAGCCCCAGCATTTT. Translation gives CASTPGQGAGQPQHF.